Listed here are 16 T cell receptor beta chains from one sample, sequenced in a study of regulatory T cells in long-lasting Graves disease. iRepertoire HTBI primers and Arm-PCR of CDR3 regions built TCR beta libraries. TCRdb used MiXCR to reprocess the multiplex PCR reads, holding one entry per CDR3 protein. The sample includes over 400,000 distinct CDR3 sequences, 12% to 15% seen only once; the top ten take approximately 15%. Stated time point: newly diagnosed GD, antithyroid drugs for less than 3 months. After RNA was extracted from PBMCs, the TCR library was made from it. This same sample was also part of a study on T cells in Graves' hyperthyroidism and ophthalmopathy.

The source material was peripheral blood mononuclear cells (PBMCs), sampled at new diagnosis, from a patient treated with antithyroid drugs. The receptors derive from a woman aged 45 to 65 with Graves disease.

This clonotype was counted many times. The V call is TRBV3-1, the J call TRBJ2-7, with D possibly TRBD2 on 7 matching bases. V shed 2 bases and J shed 2 bases, with 10 bases lying between them. The CDR3 is 14 amino acids. Germline CDR1 reads LGHDT; CDR2 reads YNNKEL (reference sequence). CDR3 protein: CASSQRGGAYEQYF. CDR3 nucleotides: TGTGCCAGCAGCCAAAGGGGGGGAGCCTACGAGCAGTACTTC.

This clonotype was recorded many times. This chain uses TRBV20-1 with TRBJ2-5; 12 nucleotides line up with TRBD2. The V segment lost 5 bases and the J segment 2 bases; nucleotides outside the gene matches: 3. Germline V gene sequence: CDR1 DFQATT, CDR2 SNEGSKA (reference sequence). This CDR3 has 14 amino acids. The CDR3 is CSAGLAGLQETQYF. The CDR3, as DNA: TGCAGTGCTGGACTAGCGGGACTTCAAGAGACCCAGTACTTC.

In regard to this clonotype: A much bigger clone sits one base away, suggesting this may be a read error. This sequence joins TRBV6-5 and TRBJ2-7, with TRBD1 matching 7 bases. The CDR3 totals 13 residues. Germline V gives CDR1 MNHEY, CDR2 SVGAGI. CDR3 in amino acids: CASSTDRAYEQDF. The CDR3 DNA is TGTGCCAGCAGTACCGACAGGGCCTACGAGCAGGACTTC.

This clonotype was counted at least ten times. This chain links TRBV28 with TRBJ2-2, with 10 bases matching TRBD1. V lost 7 bases, J lost 7 bases, and 12 bases stayed unmatched. The CDR3 spans 16 residues. Per germline, CDR1 MDHEN and CDR2 SYDVKM. The CDR3 loop is CASIEAGTGVGGELFF. The DNA of the CDR3 is TGTGCCAGCATCGAGGCAGGGACAGGGGTGGGCGGGGAGCTGTTTTTT.

This clonotype was observed a few times. This chain links TRBV4-2 with TRBJ2-1; D unresolved. The CDR3 has 14 residues. From germline, CDR1 is LGHNA and CDR2 YNFKEQ. Trimming cost V 5 bases and J 7 bases, with 15 bases left between them. The DNA of the CDR3 is TGTGCCAGCAGCGCCCAACAATGGCAAAATGAGCAGTTCTTC. Its translation is CASSAQQWQNEQFF.

A few counts support this clonotype. The final CDR3 position lacks the conserved phenylalanine or tryptophan, pointing to a likely read error. The chain uses TRBV12-3 or TRBV12-4 and TRBJ2-2; D is undetermined. The CDR3 extends over 12 amino acids. V lost 10 bases and J 4 bases, leaving 10 bases between the germline ends. The DNA of the CDR3 is TGTGCCATCTCGTGGGGCACCGGGGAGCTGTTTCTT. It encodes CAISWGTGELFL.

This clonotype has a handful of counts. The junction departs from germline at one end; a sequencing error may be responsible. This sequence joins TRBV24-1 and TRBJ2-4; D is possibly TRBD1 (5 bases). The CDR3 contains 12 residues. Germline CDR1 KGHDR, CDR2 SFDVKD. Here the CDR3 reads CATSAGQNIQYF. The CDR3, as DNA: TGTGCCACCAGTGCAGGACAAAACATCCAGTACTTC.

This clonotype was observed many times. The chain is built from TRBV10-1 and TRBJ2-7; unclear D gene. Trimming took off 6 bases at V and 9 bases at J, with 15 bases between the two ends. The CDR3 extends over 12 amino acids. CDR1 is WNHNN, CDR2 SYGVQD, per germline (reference sequence). DNA of the CDR3: TGCGCCAGCAGCGGGTCCATAGGCGTGCAGTACTTC. This sequence encodes CASSGSIGVQYF.

In this sample, this clonotype turned up many times. The V gene is TRBV7-2, the J gene TRBJ2-1, with 7 bases aligning to TRBD2. The trim removed 3 bases at V and 3 bases at J, leaving 8 bases unmatched. Germline V CDR1 and CDR2: SGHTA, FQGNSA. The CDR3 loop spans 16 amino acids. Here the CDR3 reads CASSFFLRTSYNEQFF. The DNA for the CDR3 is TGTGCCAGCAGCTTTTTTCTAAGGACTAGCTACAATGAGCAGTTCTTC.

This clonotype was seen ten or more times. This sequence joins TRBV10-3 and TRBJ2-1; tentative D call: TRBD1 (6 bases). Per the germline V gene, CDR1 is ENHRY and CDR2 is SYGVKD. Trimming pared 0 bases from V and 4 bases from J, leaving 16 bases between. This CDR3 is 17 amino acids long. The CDR3 sequence is CAISESTGLRGYNEQFF. As DNA, the CDR3 is TGTGCCATCAGTGAGTCGACTGGGTTAAGGGGGTACAATGAGCAGTTCTTC.

This clonotype appeared many times. V usage is TRBV18 and J usage is TRBJ2-5; no firm D call. The V and J ends lost 0 bases and 4 bases respectively, with 6 bases between them. CDR3 length equals 13 residues. Germline V gene data show CDR1 as KGHSH and CDR2 as LQKENI. In nucleotides, the CDR3 is TGTGCCAGCTCACCACCGGCTTTAGAGACCCAGTACTTC. This encodes CASSPPALETQYF.

This chain links TRBV9 with TRBJ2-3, with TRBD2 as a possible D gene (5 bases). Germline V gene data show CDR1 as SGDLS and CDR2 as YYNGEE. CDR3 length: 12 amino acids. The V end was cut by 0 bases, the J end by 8 bases, with 7 bases between. CDR3 loop: CASSVESGTQYF. In nucleotides, the CDR3 is TGTGCCAGCAGCGTAGAGAGCGGTACGCAGTATTTT.

As for this clonotype: Only one base separates this from a far larger clonotype, so it likely reflects a read error. The rearrangement uses TRBV11-2 and TRBJ2-7; D is uncertain. Germline V CDR1 and CDR2: SGHAT, FQNNGV. V was clipped by 6 bases and J by 7 bases, with 16 bases between them. This CDR3 comprises 13 residues. Here the CDR3 reads CASRPTSASEQYF. In nucleotides, the CDR3 is TGTGCCAGCAGGCCCACGTCGGCTTCGGAGCAGTACTTC.

This clonotype has more than one count but fewer than ten. This rearrangement joins TRBV9 to TRBJ2-2; 8 bases agree with TRBD2. The V gene's germline CDR1 is SGDLS and CDR2 YYNGEE. The junction had 4 bases not matched to a gene; V was cut back by 3 bases and J by 0 bases. The CDR3 consists of 16 residues. The CDR3 here is CASSATGLANTGELFF. The CDR3 region has the DNA TGTGCCAGCAGCGCAACGGGACTAGCGAACACCGGGGAGCTGTTTTTT. Variable domain in full (rest from reference TRBV9 and TRBJ2-2): DSGVTQTPKHLITATGQRVTLRCSPRSGDLSVYWYQQSLDQGLQFLIQYYNGEERAKGNILERFSAQQFPDLHSELNLSSLELGDSALYFCASSATGLANTGELFFGEGSRLTVL.

This clonotype has a count of ten or more. The CDR3 bases are TGCGCCAGCAGTGACCTTCGACTAGATCTCTTTTACGAGCAGTACTTC. It encodes CASSDLRLDLFYEQYF. The chain joins TRBV10-2 to TRBJ2-7; D possibly corresponds to TRBD2 (6 bases). Germline V gives CDR1 WSHSY, CDR2 SAAADI. Deletions cut 3 bases from V and 4 bases from J, with 19 bases between. The CDR3 length is 16 residues.

J is TRBJ1-6 and V is TRBV5-1, with TRBD1 matching 7 bases. Trimming removed 7 bases from V and 9 bases from J; junction bases left unmatched: 10. CDR3 length: 14 amino acids. Germline-derived CDR1 and CDR2 are SGHRS and YFSETQ. The CDR3 is CASGNGQEGSPLHF. CDR3 in DNA: TGCGCCAGCGGAAACGGACAGGAGGGTTCACCCCTCCACTTT.